This entry features one T cell receptor (beta chain) sequence. No antigen is known for it. J gave up 0 bases and V 5 bases, and 10 bases lay outside the gene matches. The CDR3 is 18 residues long. In germline, CDR1 is SEHNR, CDR2 FQNEAQ (reference sequence). TCRdb keeps only in-frame clones here, not all; method: immunoSEQ multiplex PCR. Here the sample spans about 350,000 clones, 85% being singletons. Treatment denoted: around 19 received Ad26.COV2.S at low or high dose, single or two shots; five or six received placebo; per-sample allocation not given. Samples analyzed were those drawn on day 63 after the first vaccine or placebo injection. This specimen belongs to a study of Ad26.COV2.S vaccination and SARS-CoV-2 variants. Looking at the study overall: In the COV1001 trial, the donor was in the Ad26.COV2.S arm. Donor got 5x10^10 or 1x10^11 viral particles of Ad26.COV2.S.

Findings of the study overall: Vaccine and placebo recipients had similar non-spike TCR breadth. Responses of T cells in total may have been underestimated by the TCR breadth and depth analyses.

The receptor comes from a person aged 18-65 years who received the Ad26.COV2.S COVID-19 vaccine or a placebo. Here the sequenced sample was peripheral blood, taken in a trial of Ad26.COV2.S vaccine versus placebo. V gene TRBV7-9 combines with J gene TRBJ2-2, with 9 positions matching TRBD2. In DNA form, the CDR3 reads TGTGCCAGCAGCATCACCGGGACTAGCTCCCCGAACACCGGGGAGCTGTTTTTT. Its translation is CASSITGTSSPNTGELFF.